This T cell receptor (beta chain) was captured by sequencing in a study of CD8+CD57+ T cells in acquired aplastic anemia. About the study: DNA recovered from sorted CD4+ and CD8+ cells had a mean of roughly 3 ug.

Overall study results and limits: Significance was not reached for CD8+ Simpson's diversity between patients and controls. About 30 CD8+ CDR3 sequences occurred in both the patients and the controls.

Patients picked for sequencing had shown CD8+CD57+ cell expansion detected by flow cytometry. The length of the CDR3 is 16 residues. The germline gives CDR1 MGHDK, CDR2 SYGVNS. The trim removed 10 bases at V and 2 bases at J, leaving 9 bases unmatched. In regard to this clonotype: The antigen is undetermined.

Profiling of TCR beta VDJ combinations and CDR3 sequences used genomic DNA as template. TCRdb reprocessed the reads via MiXCR and lists one record per CDR3 protein. Among roughly 150,000 distinct CDR3 sequences, over 40% were seen once, and the ten largest hold 3.2%. The genes are TRBV25-1 and TRBJ2-1; 12 bases map to TRBD1. The source of this sequence is a human donor with aplastic anemia. Sequencing used sorted CD4+, CD8+, or CD8+CD57+ T cells (not recorded which) from PBMCs. The CDR3: CATSGDRGQPYNEQFF. Written as DNA, the CDR3 is TGTGCCACCTCAGGGGACAGGGGGCAGCCCTACAATGAGCAGTTCTTC.